The T cell receptor (beta chain) under discussion was sequenced for a study of blood T cells in healthy people across ages. Study-level background: Per every two T cells, about one barcoded beta molecule was captured by template switching. Notes on the study in general: More naive CD4+ cells and higher diversity marked long-lived donors relative to aged donors.

A sample-barcoded 5' primer and a J-beta primer mix were used in a second PCR of roughly 6 to 11 cycles. Any given sample supplied a minimum of 2.5 million CDR3-containing paired-end reads. TCRdb recomputed calls from the 5' RACE reads with MiXCR, one row per CDR3 protein. The profile covers some 710,000 distinct CDR3 sequences, with 22% appearing a single time and 20% to 25% taken by the ten largest. CDR1 and CDR2 (germline): SGHRS, YFSETQ. The CDR3 sequence is 15 residues long. V lost 4 bases to trimming and J lost 5 bases; unmatched junction nucleotides: 11. Turning to this clonotype: Its specificity is unknown.

The authors drew 7.5 to 10 milliliters of peripheral blood from each donor. The chain has TRBV5-1 and TRBJ1-2; 7 bases are shared with TRBD1. This clonotype was sampled from a man between 70 and 80 years old in good health. The sample consisted of blood. The CDR3 coding sequence is TGCGCCAGCAGCCCGAGACCGGGACAGCTTTATGGCTACACCTTC. Its translation is CASSPRPGQLYGYTF.